The 31 T cell receptor beta chains below were found in one sample sequenced in a study of blood T cell repertoires in COVID-19. Assay used: immunoSEQ multiplex PCR; TCRdb lists only in-frame clones, some missing. The sample contains some 110,000 clones, 85% of which appear only once. The sample comprised peripheral blood. The receptors were sampled from a man aged 35-49 years with acute or convalescent COVID-19.

The chain carries TRBV18 and TRBJ1-1, with a weak D call TRBD1 (6 bases). The CDR3 runs 11 residues. Per the germline V gene, CDR1 is KGHSH and CDR2 is LQKENI. V lost 4 bases and J lost 8, with 8 bases in between. The chain's CDR3 is CASSLQGEAFF. The CDR3 DNA reads as TGTGCCAGCTCACTGCAGGGGGAAGCTTTCTTT. Variable domain in full (rest from reference TRBV18 and TRBJ1-1): NAGVMQNPRHLVRRRGQEARLRCSPMKGHSHVYWYRQLPEEGLKFMVYLQKENIIDESGMPKERFSAEFPKEGPSILRIQQVVRGDSAAYFCASSLQGEAFFGQGTRLTVV.

The genes are TRBV3-1 (or the pseudogene TRBV3-2) and TRBJ1-1, with TRBD1 matching 7 bases. The germline gives CDR1 LGHDT, CDR2 YNNKEL (reference sequence). CDR3 length: 14 residues. The V segment lost 4 bases and the J segment 6 bases; nucleotides outside the gene matches: 8. The CDR3 region is CASSRRQGGAEAFF. In DNA, the CDR3 is TGTGCCAGCAGCCGGAGACAGGGCGGAGCTGAAGCTTTCTTT.

This clone was observed a few times. The chain is built from TRBV2 and TRBJ1-6, with a tentative D call TRBD1 (5 bases). The CDR3 loop spans 15 amino acids. Trimming shortened V by 6 bases and J by 9 bases, and 18 bases separated the two germline ends. Germline V CDR1 and CDR2: SNHLY, FYNNEI. The CDR3 region has the DNA TGTGCCAGCAGGGTACAGGTGATGAGGAGTTCACCCCTCCACTTT. Its protein is CASRVQVMRSSPLHF.

V is TRBV28 and J is TRBJ2-1, with 8 positions matching TRBD2. J gave up 8 bases and V 1 base, and 4 bases lay outside the gene matches. Germline loops: CDR1 MDHEN, CDR2 SYDVKM. This CDR3 region has 14 residues. CDR3 DNA sequence: TGTGCCAGCAGTTTATCTCAGCGGGAGTATGAGCAGTTCTTC. This translates into CASSLSQREYEQFF.

The chain uses TRBV5-5 and TRBJ2-1, with 7 bases fitting TRBD1. V gave up 5 bases and J gave up 4 bases; unmatched junction bases: 9. CDR1 is SGHKS and CDR2 is YYEKEE in the germline V gene (reference sequence). The CDR3 is 15 amino acids. The CDR3 DNA follows: TGTGCCAGCAGTCTCAATCCGGGACAGTACAATGAGCAGTTCTTC. Encoded protein: CASSLNPGQYNEQFF.

The CDR3 loop reads CATSQWTVRNQPQHF. The CDR3, as DNA: TGTGCCACCTCCCAGTGGACAGTAAGGAATCAGCCCCAGCATTTT. The gene calls are TRBV6-5 and TRBJ1-5, with TRBD1 as a possible D gene (6 bases). V lost 10 bases to trimming and J lost 4 bases, with 20 bases between them. The length of the CDR3 is 15 residues. Germline V CDR1 and CDR2: MNHEY, SVGAGI.

The J gene is TRBJ2-1, the V gene TRBV7-9; the match to TRBD2 covers 12 bases. CDR1 and CDR2 (germline): SEHNR, FQNEAQ (reference sequence). J lost 8 bases, V lost 5 bases, and 7 bases had no gene match. This CDR3 is 15 amino acids long. CDR3 protein: CASSDRLAGVDEQFF. CDR3 coding DNA: TGTGCCAGCAGCGACCGACTAGCGGGAGTGGATGAGCAGTTCTTC.

The J gene is TRBJ2-2, the V gene TRBV7-9; D is unclear. This CDR3 has 14 amino acids. Trimming took 2 bases from V and 5 from J, leaving 9 bases between them. CDR1 is SEHNR, CDR2 FQNEAQ, per germline (reference sequence). CDR3 amino acids: CASSLRSLTGELFF. CDR3 sequence (DNA): TGTGCCAGCAGCTTAAGGTCACTAACCGGGGAGCTGTTTTTT.

The V gene is TRBV14, the J gene TRBJ2-3; perhaps TRBD1 as D (5 bases). This CDR3 contains 14 residues. Trimming removed 4 bases from V and 6 bases from J, with 14 bases in between. Germline V gives CDR1 SGHDN, CDR2 FVKESK. The DNA for the CDR3 is TGTGCCAGCAGCCCCCACCAGGGCTCCGATACGCAGTATTTT. As protein: CASSPHQGSDTQYF.

The chain carries TRBV11-3 and TRBJ1-1, with D maybe TRBD1 (5 bases). V lost 0 bases and J 4 bases, leaving 6 bases between the germline ends. This CDR3 spans 13 amino acids. Per the germline V gene, CDR1 is SGHNT and CDR2 is YENEEA. For the CDR3, the DNA is TGTGCCAGCAGCTTAGAGACAGCCACTGAAGCTTTCTTT. Amino acids: CASSLETATEAFF.

The genes are TRBV7-8 and TRBJ2-5; D is possibly TRBD1 (6 bases). This CDR3 is 14 amino acids long. Trimming removed 6 bases at V and 9 bases at J, with 20 bases between. The V gene's germline CDR1 is SGHVS and CDR2 FQNEAQ. The CDR3 protein is CASSLPGAAGAQYF. CDR3 nucleotides: TGTGCCAGCAGTCTCCCAGGGGCGGCCGGGGCCCAGTACTTC.

The chain combines TRBV5-1 with TRBJ2-1; 15 positions agree with TRBD2. V dropped 2 bases and J dropped 8; count of bases not matched to a gene: 8. The CDR3 runs 17 residues. The germline gives CDR1 SGHRS, CDR2 YFSETQ. This CDR3 is CASSLNGLAGGPDEQFF. CDR3 sequence (DNA): TGCGCCAGCAGCTTAAACGGACTAGCGGGGGGGCCAGATGAGCAGTTCTTC.

With regard to this clone: Other nucleotide sequences from this sample produce the same CDR3. The rearrangement uses TRBV6-5 and TRBJ2-7, with TRBD1 matching over 9 bases. The CDR3 has 14 residues. The V segment lost 2 bases and the J segment 6 bases; nucleotides outside the gene matches: 5. Germline V lookup: CDR1 MNHEY, CDR2 SVGAGI. The chain's CDR3 is CASSYTGQGSEQYF. CDR3 sequence (DNA): TGTGCCAGCAGTTACACCGGACAGGGGAGCGAGCAGTACTTC.

In DNA, the CDR3 is TGTGCCAGCAGTCGACAGATCTACAATGAGCAGTTCTTC. Translated, it gives CASSRQIYNEQFF. The V gene is TRBV6-2 or TRBV6-3, the J gene TRBJ2-1; the D gene is possibly TRBD1 (5 bases). V lost 5 bases and J lost 3, with 8 bases in between. The CDR3 runs 13 residues. Germline CDR1 reads MNHEY; CDR2 reads SVGEGT.

This clone was counted a single time. The rearrangement uses TRBV6-5 and TRBJ1-5, with D tentatively TRBD1 (6 bases). The CDR3 is 14 residues long. Trimming shortened V by 6 bases and J by 6 bases, and 15 bases separated the two germline ends. CDR1 is MNHEY, CDR2 SVGAGI, per germline. CDR3 protein: CASRSRGLTQPQHF. The CDR3 DNA follows: TGTGCCAGCAGATCCAGGGGATTAACTCAGCCCCAGCATTTT.

The chain links TRBV30 to TRBJ1-6, with 8 positions matching TRBD1. This CDR3 is built from 13 residues. Germline trimming cut 1 base from V and 10 bases from J; bases unmatched to any gene: 3. CDR1 and CDR2 (germline): GTSNPN, SVGIG (reference sequence). DNA for the CDR3: TGTGCCTGGAGTGGGACAGGGAGATCACCCCTCCACTTT. This translates into CAWSGTGRSPLHF.

The chain joins TRBV4-3 to TRBJ1-2; D unresolved. CDR3 length: 13 residues. The V gene lost 1 base and the J gene lost 3 bases, with 6 bases spanning the gap. CDR1 is LGHNA and CDR2 is YSLEER in the germline V gene. The CDR3 bases are TGCGCCAGCAGCCAAGGACTCGACTATGGCTACACCTTC. Translating it yields CASSQGLDYGYTF.

The gene calls are TRBV25-1 and TRBJ2-1; D gene ambiguous. V lost 1 base and J 0 bases, leaving 7 bases between the germline ends. This CDR3 contains 15 residues. Germline CDR1 MGHDK, CDR2 SYGVNS. The CDR3 bases are TGTGCCAGCAGTGAATCCCGTAGCTCCTACAATGAGCAGTTCTTC. It encodes CASSESRSSYNEQFF.

The chain carries TRBV5-3 and TRBJ1-5; tentatively, D is TRBD1 (5 bases). TRBV5-3 is flagged as an ORF with uncertain function. Trimming stripped 4 bases from V and 2 bases from J, with 28 bases between. This CDR3 is 20 amino acids long. The CDR3 DNA follows: TGTGCCAGAAGCACTTATAACGCCAGGGATAGGTCTTATGGCAATCAGCCCCAGCATTTT. Translating gives CARSTYNARDRSYGNQPQHF.

The chain uses TRBV19 and TRBJ2-2; 9 bases line up with TRBD2. Germline loops: CDR1 LNHDA, CDR2 SQIVND (reference sequence). CDR3 length: 16 residues. V shed 6 bases, J shed 5 bases, and the junction held 10 bases outside the gene matches. The CDR3 DNA sequence: TGTGCCAGTAGAGGCGGGAGGGCCAAGGGAACCGGGGAGCTGTTTTTT. This gives the protein CASRGGRAKGTGELFF.

The V gene is TRBV5-4, the J gene TRBJ1-1; 7 nucleotides line up with TRBD1. The CDR3 runs to 14 residues. Germline CDR1 and CDR2: SGHNT and YYREEE (reference sequence). J lost 1 base, V lost 5 bases, and 5 bases had no gene match. The CDR3 sequence: CASRSGTENTEAFF. In nucleotides, the CDR3 is TGTGCCAGCAGATCCGGGACAGAGAACACTGAAGCTTTCTTT.

This clone occurred once. CDR3 amino acids: CASSDSAGGATDTQYF. The CDR3 DNA follows: TGTGCCAGCAGTGACTCTGCGGGGGGGGCCACAGATACGCAGTATTTT. The chain uses TRBV6-4 and TRBJ2-3; 9 bases are a match to TRBD2. The junction had 3 bases not matched to a gene; V was cut back by 0 bases and J by 2 bases. Germline V gene sequence: CDR1 MRHNA, CDR2 SNTAGT. CDR3 length: 16 amino acids.

The chain carries TRBV7-8 and TRBJ1-5; 8 bases align to TRBD1. The CDR3 is made up of 15 amino acids. V gave up 3 bases and J gave up 0 bases; unmatched junction bases: 1. Germline V gene data show CDR1 as SGHVS and CDR2 as FQNEAQ. CDR3 amino acids: CASSFGQGSNQPQHF. The CDR3 DNA follows: TGTGCCAGCAGCTTCGGACAGGGTAGCAATCAGCCCCAGCATTTT. The full variable domain, with the rest looked up from reference TRBV7-8 and TRBJ1-5, is GAGVSQSPRYKVAKRGQDVALRCDPISGHVSLFWYQQALGQGPEFLTYFQNEAQLDKSGLPSDRFFAERPEGSVSTLKIQRTQQEDSAVYLCASSFGQGSNQPQHFGDGTRLSIL.

V is TRBV9 and J is TRBJ1-3, with D possibly matching TRBD1 (5 bases). CDR1 and CDR2 from the germline V gene are SGDLS and YYNGEE. The length of the CDR3 is 18 residues. V was cut by 4 bases and J by 0 bases, with 20 bases left in between. The CDR3 loop is CASSRLDGGLFSGNTIYF. The CDR3 nucleotides read TGTGCCAGCAGCCGGCTGGATGGGGGACTGTTCTCTGGAAACACCATATATTTT.

This clone was seen a single time. This CDR3 is CASSTRQGAYNEQFF. CDR3 coding DNA: TGCGCCAGCAGCACGAGACAGGGCGCCTACAATGAGCAGTTCTTC. The chain is built from TRBV4-3 and TRBJ2-1; 7 bases fit TRBD1. CDR3 size: 15 residues. CDR1 and CDR2 (germline): LGHNA, YSLEER. With 5 bases clipped from V and 2 bases from J, the junction kept 6 bases outside the gene matches.

This clone was seen many times. The chain has TRBV4-1 and TRBJ2-6, with D possibly being TRBD1 (6 bases). Germline V CDR1 and CDR2: MGHRA, YSYEKL. The CDR3 runs 18 residues. The V gene lost 2 bases and the J gene lost 0 bases, with 14 bases spanning the gap. CDR3 sequence reads: CASSQKTGMGSGANVLTF. DNA for the CDR3: TGCGCCAGCAGCCAAAAAACAGGGATGGGCTCTGGGGCCAACGTCCTGACTTTC.

The rearrangement joins TRBV28 to TRBJ2-5, with 10 bases aligning to TRBD2. The germline CDR1 and CDR2 sequences are MDHEN and SYDVKM. This CDR3 has 15 amino acids. The V gene end was trimmed by 8 bases and the J gene end by 5 bases; junction bases not matched to a gene: 11. The CDR3 loop is CASSSGRAMGETQYF. The CDR3, as DNA: TGTGCCAGCTCAAGCGGGAGGGCGATGGGGGAGACCCAGTACTTC.

This chain links TRBV5-4 with TRBJ1-6; D might be TRBD1 (5 bases). Germline V lookup: CDR1 SGHNT, CDR2 YYREEE (reference sequence). V lost 4 bases to trimming and J lost 8 bases, with 13 bases between them. The CDR3 has 14 amino acids. In DNA form, the CDR3 reads TGTGCCAGCAGCCTAATAGGAGGGGATTCACCCCTCCACTTT. Its protein product is CASSLIGGDSPLHF.

The chain links TRBV7-3 to TRBJ2-7, with 7 bases lining up with TRBD2. CDR3 size: 14 residues. Germline CDR1 reads SGHTA; CDR2 reads FQGTGA. With 3 bases clipped from V and 7 bases from J, the junction kept 9 bases outside the gene matches. CDR3 in DNA: TGTGCCAGCAGCTTGATGGGAGGGGTGTCGGAGCAGTACTTC. Residues: CASSLMGGVSEQYF.

This clone was picked up a small number of times. The rearrangement links TRBV2 to TRBJ2-2, with a tentative D call TRBD1 (6 bases). The V end was cut by 6 bases, the J end by 4 bases, with 12 bases between. The length of the CDR3 is 14 residues. The germline V gene encodes CDR1 SNHLY and CDR2 FYNNEI. The CDR3: CASRLTGGTGELFF. For the CDR3, the DNA is TGTGCCAGCAGGTTGACAGGAGGCACCGGGGAGCTGTTTTTT.

This chain uses TRBV30 with TRBJ2-2, with D possibly being TRBD2 (5 bases). The CDR3 contains 14 residues. CDR1 and CDR2 from the germline V gene are GTSNPN and SVGIG (reference sequence). V shed 5 bases and J shed 0 bases, with 10 bases lying between them. CDR3 nucleotides: TGTGCCTGGCTTACTAGGACGAACACCGGGGAGCTGTTTTTT. Protein sequence: CAWLTRTNTGELFF.